Listed below are T cell receptor beta chains from one sample, sequenced in a study of shared clonotypes between healthy human individuals. Libraries were prepared by immunoSEQ multiplex PCR; TCRdb keeps only in-frame clonotypes and omits some of them. Of about 470,000 clones listed, around 79% are singletons. Material: PBMCs. The receptors shown here come from a woman aged 40 to 55 in good health. Some clones in this sample may be carry-over from other donors' samples. CDR3s include the opening cysteine and the closing phenylalanine or tryptophan. Not all rows give a size; the values are once, few, many and, for expanded clones, a class.

j_gene,abundance,v_gene,CDR3aa
TRBJ2-1,NA,TRBV11-2,CASSFWGVSSYNEQFF
TRBJ1-2,NA,TRBV30,CAWSPWGSLDYGYTF
TRBJ2-3,NA,TRBV10-3,CAIRQTETIQDTQYF
TRBJ2-1,NA,TRBV11-2,CASSLRLYNEQFF
TRBJ2-1,NA,TRBV7-2,CASSLSNLGYNEQFF
TRBJ1-5,NA,TRBV28,CASTSDPFNQPQHF
TRBJ1-1,few,TRBV5-1,CASSPMSGGKDGEAFF
TRBJ1-5,once,TRBV19,CATHRDGGGNQPQHF
TRBJ2-5,NA,TRBV7-3,CASSPAGLSVETQYF
TRBJ2-7,NA,TRBV28,CASSSPALYEQYF
TRBJ1-5,NA,TRBV19,CASSIVEGISNQPQHF
TRBJ1-5,NA,TRBV6-1,CASSPGQFQPQHF
TRBJ2-7,NA,TRBV11-2,CASSLDRYEQYF
TRBJ1-2,NA,TRBV18,CASSDRGLSGNYGYTF
TRBJ2-7,NA,TRBV5-3,CARSRGTSGRKSYEQYF
TRBJ2-2,few,TRBV5-5,CASSELPGGYTGELFF
TRBJ1-1,NA,TRBV18,CASSPQENTEAFF
TRBJ1-6,NA,TRBV7-9,CASSSGQPQAPLHF
TRBJ2-1,NA,TRBV7-6,CASSLARSYNEQFF
TRBJ2-5,NA,TRBV30,CAWSATTLAGGGTQYF
TRBJ1-5,NA,TRBV7-9,CASSGTGTASNQPQHF
TRBJ1-5,once,TRBV27,CASLTPRGGVHQPQHF
TRBJ2-7,NA,TRBV7-3,CASSLTKPRSIPYEQYF
TRBJ2-7,NA,TRBV5-1,CASSPFTSGIAYEQYF
TRBJ2-7,NA,TRBV4-2,CASSQEAAATYEQYF
TRBJ1-2,NA,TRBV6-4,CASSVETGGYYGYTF
TRBJ2-3,NA,TRBV28,CASSPPGTSGRYIKKDTQYF
TRBJ2-7,NA,TRBV28,CASGPAGEGGYEQYF
TRBJ2-2,once,TRBV7-3,CASSLELVSTGELFF
TRBJ1-1,NA,TRBV28,CASGGQVNTEAFF
TRBJ1-1,once,TRBV7-9,CASSFGYRNTEAFF
TRBJ1-2,few,TRBV18,CASSPETGNYGYTF
TRBJ2-1,once,TRBV6-5,CASSSLAGGIYNEQFF
TRBJ1-1,NA,TRBV11-2,CASSLDLRPNTEAFF
TRBJ1-2,few,TRBV14,CASSQGANYGYTF
TRBJ2-7,NA,TRBV30,CAWSVAGTPFYEQYF
TRBJ2-1,NA,TRBV7-6,CASSRGLAGLDEQFF
TRBJ2-1,NA,TRBV6-1,CASRAVDEQFF
TRBJ2-7,NA,TRBV28,CASSLPRASGRNEQYF